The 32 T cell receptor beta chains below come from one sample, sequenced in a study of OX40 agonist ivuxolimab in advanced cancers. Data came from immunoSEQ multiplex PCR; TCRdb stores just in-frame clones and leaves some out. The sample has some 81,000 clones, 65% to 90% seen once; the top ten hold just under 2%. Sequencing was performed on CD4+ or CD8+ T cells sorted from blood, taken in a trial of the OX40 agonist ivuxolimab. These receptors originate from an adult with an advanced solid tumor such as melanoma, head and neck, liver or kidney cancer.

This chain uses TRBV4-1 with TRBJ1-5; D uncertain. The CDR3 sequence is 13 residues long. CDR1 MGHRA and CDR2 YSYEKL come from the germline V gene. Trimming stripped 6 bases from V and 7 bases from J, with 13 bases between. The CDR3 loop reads CASSPSIWQPQHF. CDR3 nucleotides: TGCGCCAGCAGTCCCTCTATATGGCAGCCCCAGCATTTT.

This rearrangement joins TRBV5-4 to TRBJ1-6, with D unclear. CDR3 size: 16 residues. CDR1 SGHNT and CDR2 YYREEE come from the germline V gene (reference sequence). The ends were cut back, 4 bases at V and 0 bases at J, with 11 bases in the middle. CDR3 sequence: CASSRIQSSYNSPLHF. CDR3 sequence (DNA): TGTGCCAGCAGCCGTATACAGAGCTCCTATAATTCACCCCTCCACTTT.

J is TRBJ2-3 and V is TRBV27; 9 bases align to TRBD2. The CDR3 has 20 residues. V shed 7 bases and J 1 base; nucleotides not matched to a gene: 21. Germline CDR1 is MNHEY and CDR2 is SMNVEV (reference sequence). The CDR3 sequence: CASTQRGLARASGGTDTQYF. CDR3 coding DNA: TGTGCCAGCACCCAAAGGGGTCTCGCCCGTGCTAGCGGGGGCACAGATACGCAGTATTTT.

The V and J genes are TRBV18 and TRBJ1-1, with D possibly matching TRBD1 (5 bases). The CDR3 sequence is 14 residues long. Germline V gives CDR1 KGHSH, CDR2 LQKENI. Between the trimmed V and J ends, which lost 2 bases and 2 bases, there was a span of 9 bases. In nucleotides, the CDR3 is TGTGCCAGCTCACCAAGCCAGGGAAACACTGAAGCTTTCTTT. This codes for CASSPSQGNTEAFF.

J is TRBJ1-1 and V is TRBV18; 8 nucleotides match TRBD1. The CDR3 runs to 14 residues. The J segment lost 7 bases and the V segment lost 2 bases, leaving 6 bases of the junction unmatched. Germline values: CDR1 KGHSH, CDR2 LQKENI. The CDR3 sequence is CASSPWQGAIEAFF. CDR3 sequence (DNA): TGTGCCAGCTCACCATGGCAGGGGGCTATTGAAGCTTTCTTT.

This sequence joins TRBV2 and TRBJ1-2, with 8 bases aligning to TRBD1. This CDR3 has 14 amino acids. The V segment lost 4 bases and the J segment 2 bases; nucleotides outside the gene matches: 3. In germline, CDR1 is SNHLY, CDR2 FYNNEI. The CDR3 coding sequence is TGTGCCAGCAGTGGACAGGGGTTAAACTATGGCTACACCTTC. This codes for CASSGQGLNYGYTF.

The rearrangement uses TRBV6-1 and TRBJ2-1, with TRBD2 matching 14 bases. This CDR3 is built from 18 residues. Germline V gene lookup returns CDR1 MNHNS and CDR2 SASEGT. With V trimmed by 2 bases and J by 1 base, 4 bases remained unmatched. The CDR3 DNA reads TGTGCCAGCAGTGAACGACTAGCGGGGGGGCCGTCCTACAATGAGCAGTTCTTC. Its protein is CASSERLAGGPSYNEQFF.

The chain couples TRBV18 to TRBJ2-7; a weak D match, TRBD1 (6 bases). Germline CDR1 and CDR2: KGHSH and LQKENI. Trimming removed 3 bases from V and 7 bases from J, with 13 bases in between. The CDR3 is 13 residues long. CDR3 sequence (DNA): TGTGCCAGCTCACCCGACTGGGGGCTGGAGCAGTACTTC. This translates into CASSPDWGLEQYF.

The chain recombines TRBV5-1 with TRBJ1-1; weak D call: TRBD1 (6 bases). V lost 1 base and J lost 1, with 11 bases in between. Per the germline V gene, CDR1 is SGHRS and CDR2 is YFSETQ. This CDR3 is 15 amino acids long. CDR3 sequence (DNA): TGCGCCAGCAGCTTGACAGGGCCGCCGAACACTGAAGCTTTCTTT. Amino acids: CASSLTGPPNTEAFF.

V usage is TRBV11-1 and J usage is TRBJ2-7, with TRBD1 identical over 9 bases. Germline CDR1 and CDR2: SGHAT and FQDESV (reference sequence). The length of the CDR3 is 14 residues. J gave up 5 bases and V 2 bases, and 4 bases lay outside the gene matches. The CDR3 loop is CASSLWDRDNEQYF. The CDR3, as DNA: TGTGCCAGCAGCTTATGGGACAGGGACAACGAGCAGTACTTC.

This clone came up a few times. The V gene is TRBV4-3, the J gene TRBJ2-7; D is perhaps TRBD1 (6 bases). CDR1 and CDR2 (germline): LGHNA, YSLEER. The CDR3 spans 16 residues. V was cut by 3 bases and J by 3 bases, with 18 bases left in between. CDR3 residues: CASSQNPDSSDYEQYF. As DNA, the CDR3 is TGCGCCAGCAGCCAGAACCCGGACAGCAGCGACTACGAGCAGTACTTC.

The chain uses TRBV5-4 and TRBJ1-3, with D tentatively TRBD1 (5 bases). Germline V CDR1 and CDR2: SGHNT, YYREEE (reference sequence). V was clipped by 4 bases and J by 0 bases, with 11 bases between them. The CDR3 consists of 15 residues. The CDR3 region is CASSRGGNSGNTIYF. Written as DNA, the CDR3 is TGTGCCAGCAGCCGCGGGGGGAACTCTGGAAACACCATATATTTT.

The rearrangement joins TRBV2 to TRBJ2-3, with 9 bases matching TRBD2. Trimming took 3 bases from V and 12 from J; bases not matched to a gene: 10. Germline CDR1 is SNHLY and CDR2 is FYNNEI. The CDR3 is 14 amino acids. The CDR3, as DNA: TGTGCCAGCAGTGACCGTAGCGGGGGCCCCCTCCAGTATTTT. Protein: CASSDRSGGPLQYF.

For the CDR3, the DNA is TGTGCCAGCAGCTTAGTCGCGGGACAGGGGCCAGATACGCAGTATTTT. As protein: CASSLVAGQGPDTQYF. The V call is TRBV7-9, the J call TRBJ2-3, with 10 bases matching TRBD1. Germline loops: CDR1 SEHNR, CDR2 FQNEAQ (reference sequence). The CDR3 has 16 amino acids. Trimming at V came to 1 base and at J to 4 bases, leaving 5 bases not matched to a gene.

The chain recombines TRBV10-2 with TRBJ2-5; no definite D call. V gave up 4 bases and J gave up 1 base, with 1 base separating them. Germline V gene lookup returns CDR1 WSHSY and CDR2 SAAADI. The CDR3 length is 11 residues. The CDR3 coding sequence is TGCGCCAGCAGTGTCCAAGAGACCCAGTACTTC. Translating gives CASSVQETQYF.

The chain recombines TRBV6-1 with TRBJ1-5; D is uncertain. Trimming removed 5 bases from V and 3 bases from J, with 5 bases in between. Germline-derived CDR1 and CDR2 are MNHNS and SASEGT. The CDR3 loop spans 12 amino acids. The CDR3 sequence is CASSLFNQPQHF. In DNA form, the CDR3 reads TGTGCCAGCAGTTTATTCAATCAGCCCCAGCATTTT.

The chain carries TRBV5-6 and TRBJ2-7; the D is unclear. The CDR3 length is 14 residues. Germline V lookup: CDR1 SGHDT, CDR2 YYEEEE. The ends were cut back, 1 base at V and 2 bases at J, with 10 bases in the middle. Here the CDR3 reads CASSLFSTTYEQYF. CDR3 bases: TGTGCCAGCAGCTTGTTTTCGACCACCTACGAGCAGTACTTC.

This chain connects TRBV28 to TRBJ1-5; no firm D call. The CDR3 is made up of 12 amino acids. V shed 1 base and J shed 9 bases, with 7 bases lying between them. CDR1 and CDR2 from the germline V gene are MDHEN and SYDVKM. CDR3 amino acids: CASSLFGLPQHF. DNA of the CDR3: TGTGCCAGCAGTTTATTTGGTTTGCCCCAGCATTTT.

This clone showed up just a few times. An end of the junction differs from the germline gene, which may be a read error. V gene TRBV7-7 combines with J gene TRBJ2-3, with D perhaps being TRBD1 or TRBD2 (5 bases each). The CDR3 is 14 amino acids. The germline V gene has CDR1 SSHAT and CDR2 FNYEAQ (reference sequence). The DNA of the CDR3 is TGTGCTAGCAGTACTGGGACCTTCACAGATACGCAGTATTTT. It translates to CASSTGTFTDTQYF.

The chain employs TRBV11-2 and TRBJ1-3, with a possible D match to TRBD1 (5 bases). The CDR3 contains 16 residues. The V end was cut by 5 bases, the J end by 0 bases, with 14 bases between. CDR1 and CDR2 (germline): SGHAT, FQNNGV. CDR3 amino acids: CASSPGTVSSGNTIYF. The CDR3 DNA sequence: TGTGCCAGCAGCCCCGGGACCGTCAGCTCTGGAAACACCATATATTTT.

In DNA form, the CDR3 reads TGTGCCAGAAGCGCCCGAAGGGGTGTAGGCTATGGCTACACCTTC. This sequence encodes CARSARRGVGYGYTF. This chain joins TRBV5-3 and TRBJ1-2; possible D gene TRBD1, 5 bases. TRBV5-3 is known as an ORF, though its function is uncertain. Trimming shortened V by 4 bases and J by 4 bases, and 17 bases separated the two germline ends. The CDR3 contains 15 residues.

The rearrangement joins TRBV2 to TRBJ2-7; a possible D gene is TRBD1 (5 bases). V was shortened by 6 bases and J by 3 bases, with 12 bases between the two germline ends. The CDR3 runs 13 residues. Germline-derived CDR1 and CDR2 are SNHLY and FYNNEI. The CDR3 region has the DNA TGTGCCAGCAGAGGGGCTTCTTTCTACGAGCAGTACTTC. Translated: CASRGASFYEQYF.

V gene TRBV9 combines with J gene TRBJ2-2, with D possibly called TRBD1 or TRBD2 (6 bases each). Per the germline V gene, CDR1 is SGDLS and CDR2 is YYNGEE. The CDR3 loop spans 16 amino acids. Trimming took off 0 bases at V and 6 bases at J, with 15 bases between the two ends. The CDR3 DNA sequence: TGTGCCAGCAGCGTAGGAGGGGGGACTCCACCCGGGGAGCTGTTTTTT. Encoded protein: CASSVGGGTPPGELFF.

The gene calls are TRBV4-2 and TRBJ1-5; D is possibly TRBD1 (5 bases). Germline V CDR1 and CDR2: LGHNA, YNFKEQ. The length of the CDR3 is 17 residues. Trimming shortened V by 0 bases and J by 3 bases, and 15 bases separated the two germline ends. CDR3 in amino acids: CASSQDFGHMLNQPQHF. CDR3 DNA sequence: TGTGCCAGCAGCCAAGATTTCGGACACATGCTCAATCAGCCCCAGCATTTT.

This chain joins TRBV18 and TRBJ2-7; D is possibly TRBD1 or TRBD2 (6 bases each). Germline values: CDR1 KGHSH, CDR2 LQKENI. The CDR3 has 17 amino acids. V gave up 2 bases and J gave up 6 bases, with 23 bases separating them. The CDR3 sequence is CASSPRPLGSRGPEQYF. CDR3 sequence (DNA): TGTGCCAGCTCACCAAGACCACTCGGATCCCGGGGGCCCGAGCAGTACTTC.

CDR3 DNA: TGTGCCAGCAGTTACCGAGGTGCCTCCTACGAGCAGTACTTC. Translating gives CASSYRGASYEQYF. The chain employs TRBV6-6 and TRBJ2-7; D ambiguous. In germline, CDR1 is MNHNY, CDR2 SVGAGI (reference sequence). The CDR3 consists of 14 residues. V dropped 2 bases and J dropped 0 bases, with 8 bases sitting between them.

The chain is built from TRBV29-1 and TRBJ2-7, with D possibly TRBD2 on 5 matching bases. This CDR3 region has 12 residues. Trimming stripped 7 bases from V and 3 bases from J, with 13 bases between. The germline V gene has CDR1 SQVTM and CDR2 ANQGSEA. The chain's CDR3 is CSAGRESYEQYF. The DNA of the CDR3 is TGCAGCGCCGGACGGGAAAGCTACGAGCAGTACTTC.

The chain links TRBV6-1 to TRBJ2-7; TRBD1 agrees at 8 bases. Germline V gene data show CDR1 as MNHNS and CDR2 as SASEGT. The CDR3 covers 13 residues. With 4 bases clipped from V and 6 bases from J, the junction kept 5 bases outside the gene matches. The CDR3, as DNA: TGTGCCAGCAGTGGACAGGGGTCTGGCGAGCAGTACTTC. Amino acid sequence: CASSGQGSGEQYF.

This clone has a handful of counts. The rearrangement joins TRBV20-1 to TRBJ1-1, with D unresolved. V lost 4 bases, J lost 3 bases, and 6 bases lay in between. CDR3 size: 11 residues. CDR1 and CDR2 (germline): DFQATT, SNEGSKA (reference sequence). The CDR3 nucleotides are TGCAGTGCTAACTCCGACACTGAAGCTTTCTTT. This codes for CSANSDTEAFF.

DNA of the CDR3: TGTGCCTGGAACTTCCGGACGGACCTCTCCTACGAGCAGTACTTC. It is translated as CAWNFRTDLSYEQYF. This chain uses TRBV30 with TRBJ2-7; D remains unclear. V was clipped by 4 bases and J by 0 bases, with 16 bases between them. CDR1 is GTSNPN and CDR2 is SVGIG in the germline V gene (reference sequence). This CDR3 is 15 amino acids long.

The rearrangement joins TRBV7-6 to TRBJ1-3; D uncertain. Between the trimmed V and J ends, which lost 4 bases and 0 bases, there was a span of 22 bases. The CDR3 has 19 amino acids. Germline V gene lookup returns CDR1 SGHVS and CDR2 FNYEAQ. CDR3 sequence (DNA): TGTGCCAGCAGCTCCCAGACACGGCGGATAGATAGCTCTGGAAACACCATATATTTT. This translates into CASSSQTRRIDSSGNTIYF.

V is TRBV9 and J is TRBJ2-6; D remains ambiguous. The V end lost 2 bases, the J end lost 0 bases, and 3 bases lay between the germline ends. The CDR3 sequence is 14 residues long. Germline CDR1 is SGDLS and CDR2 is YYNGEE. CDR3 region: CASSVPSGANVLTF. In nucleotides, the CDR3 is TGTGCCAGCAGCGTTCCCTCTGGGGCCAACGTCCTGACTTTC.